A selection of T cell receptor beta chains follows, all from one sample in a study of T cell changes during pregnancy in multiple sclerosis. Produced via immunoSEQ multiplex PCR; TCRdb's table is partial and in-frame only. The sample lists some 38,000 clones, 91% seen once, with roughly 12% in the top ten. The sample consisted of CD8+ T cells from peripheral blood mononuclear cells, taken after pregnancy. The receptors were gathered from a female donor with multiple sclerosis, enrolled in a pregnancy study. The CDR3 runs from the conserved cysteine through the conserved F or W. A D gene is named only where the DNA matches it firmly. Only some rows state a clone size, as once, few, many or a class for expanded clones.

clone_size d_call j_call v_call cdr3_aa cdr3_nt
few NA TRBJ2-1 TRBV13 CASSFSENEQFF TGTGCCAGCAGCTTTTCGGAGAATGAGCAGTTCTTC
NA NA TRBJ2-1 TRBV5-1 CASSFGAGYYNEQFF TGCGCCAGCAGCTTTGGGGCAGGGTACTACAATGAGCAGTTCTTC
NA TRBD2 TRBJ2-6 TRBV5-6 CASSLAGGSGANVLTF TGTGCCAGCAGCTTGGCGGGGGGCTCTGGGGCCAACGTCCTGACTTTC
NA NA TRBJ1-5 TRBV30 CAWSVSGEKPQHF TGTGCCTGGAGTGTTAGCGGTGAGAAGCCCCAGCATTTT
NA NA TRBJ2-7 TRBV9 CASSGGRGASSYEQYF TGTGCCAGCAGCGGGGGACGGGGGGCATCCTCCTACGAGCAGTACTTC
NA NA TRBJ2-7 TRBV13 CASSPNRKDPYEQYF TGTGCCAGCAGCCCCAACAGGAAAGACCCCTACGAGCAGTACTTC
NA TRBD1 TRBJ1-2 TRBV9 CASSVGQGNYGYTF TGTGCCAGCAGCGTAGGACAGGGCAACTATGGCTACACCTTC
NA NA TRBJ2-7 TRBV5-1 CASSLDRFPYEQYF TGCGCCAGCAGCTTGGACAGGTTCCCCTACGAGCAGTACTTC
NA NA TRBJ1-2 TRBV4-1 CASSPIQGVNYGYTF TGCGCCAGCAGCCCGATACAGGGAGTTAACTATGGCTACACCTTC
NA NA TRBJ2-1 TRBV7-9 CASSFRQKAFF TGTGCCAGCAGCTTCCGACAGAAAGCCTTCTTC
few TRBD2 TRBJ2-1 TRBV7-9 CASSLGGGTNEQFF TGTGCCAGCAGCCTGGGGGGGGGAACCAATGAGCAGTTCTTC
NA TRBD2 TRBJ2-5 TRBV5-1 CASSLLTSEQETQYF TGCGCCAGCAGCTTACTCACTAGCGAACAAGAGACCCAGTACTTC
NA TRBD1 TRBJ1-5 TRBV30 CAWSFAGTGYQPQHF TGTGCCTGGAGTTTCGCCGGGACAGGGTATCAGCCCCAGCATTTT
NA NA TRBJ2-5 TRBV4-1 CASSSGGFQETQYF TGCGCCAGCAGCTCTGGGGGCTTCCAAGAGACCCAGTACTTC
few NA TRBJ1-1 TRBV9 CASSVKDRNTEAFF TGTGCCAGCAGCGTAAAAGACAGGAACACTGAAGCTTTCTTT
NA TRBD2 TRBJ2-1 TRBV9 CASTTAAGGLVNEQFF TGTGCCAGCACCACGGCTGCGGGGGGGCTGGTGAATGAGCAGTTCTTC
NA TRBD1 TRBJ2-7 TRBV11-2 CASSLPIDRVSYEQYF TGTGCCAGCAGCTTACCCATCGACAGGGTTTCCTACGAGCAGTACTTC
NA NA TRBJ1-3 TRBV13 CASSLAVGSPSGNTIYF TGTGCCAGCAGCTTAGCCGTAGGGAGCCCCTCTGGAAACACCATATATTTT
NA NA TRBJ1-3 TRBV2 CASSDPSSGNTIYF TGTGCCAGCAGTGACCCGAGCTCTGGAAACACCATATATTTT
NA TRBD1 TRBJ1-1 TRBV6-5 CASSLTGTGSSSEAFF TGTGCCAGCAGTTTAACCGGGACAGGGAGTAGCTCTGAAGCTTTCTTT
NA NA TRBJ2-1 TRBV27 CASSLYPGSSYNEQFF TGTGCCAGCAGTTTATATCCGGGGAGCTCCTACAATGAGCAGTTCTTC
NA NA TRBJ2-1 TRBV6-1 CASSEALQYEQFF TGTGCCAGCAGTGAAGCGCTTCAGTACGAGCAGTTCTTC
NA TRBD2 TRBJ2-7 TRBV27 CASSPGVAGGPREQYF TGTGCCAGCAGTCCAGGGGTAGCGGGAGGGCCTCGGGAGCAGTACTTC
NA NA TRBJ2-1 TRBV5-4 CASSPTYSESYNEQFF TGTGCCAGCAGCCCTACTTATAGCGAGTCCTACAATGAGCAGTTCTTC
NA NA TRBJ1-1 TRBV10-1 CASSWDTTNTEAFF TGCGCCAGCAGTTGGGACACCACTAACACTGAAGCTTTCTTT
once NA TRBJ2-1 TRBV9 CASSPGGSDNEQFF TGTGCCAGCAGCCCCGGTGGTAGCGACAATGAGCAGTTCTTC
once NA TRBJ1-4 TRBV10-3 CAISENRVVNEKLFF TGTGCCATCAGTGAAAACAGGGTCGTTAATGAAAAACTGTTTTTT
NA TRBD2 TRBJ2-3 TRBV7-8 CASSPRTSGRAQDTQYF TGTGCCAGCAGCCCTAGGACTAGCGGGAGGGCGCAAGATACGCAGTATTTT
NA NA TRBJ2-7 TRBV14 CASSHQTYEQYF TGTGCCAGCAGCCACCAGACCTACGAGCAGTACTTC
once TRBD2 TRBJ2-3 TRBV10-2 CASSYSGGRTDTQYF TGCGCCAGCAGTTATAGCGGGGGGCGCACAGATACGCAGTATTTT
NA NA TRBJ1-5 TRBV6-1 CASSESIFLRNSNQPQHF TGTGCCAGCAGTGAATCCATCTTCCTGAGAAATAGCAATCAGCCCCAGCATTTT
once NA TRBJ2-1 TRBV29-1 CSDWADNEQFF TGCAGCGATTGGGCAGACAATGAGCAGTTCTTC
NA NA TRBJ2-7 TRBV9 CASSVGDRNYEQYF TGTGCCAGCAGCGTAGGAGACAGAAACTACGAGCAGTACTTC
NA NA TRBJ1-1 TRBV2 CASMGGLAEAFF TGTGCCAGCATGGGCGGGCTGGCCGAAGCTTTCTTT
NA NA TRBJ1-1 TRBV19 CASSIGGMNTEAFF TGTGCCAGTAGTATCGGAGGGATGAACACTGAAGCTTTCTTT
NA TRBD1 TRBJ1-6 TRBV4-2 CASSQEPDRGNSPLHF TGTGCCAGCAGCCAAGAACCGGACAGGGGTAATTCACCCCTCCACTTT
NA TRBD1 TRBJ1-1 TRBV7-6 CASSSKDRDTEAFF TGTGCCAGCAGCTCCAAGGACAGGGACACTGAAGCTTTCTTT
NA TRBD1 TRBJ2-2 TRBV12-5 CASGWGQNGELFF TGTGCTAGTGGCTGGGGACAGAACGGGGAGCTGTTTTTT
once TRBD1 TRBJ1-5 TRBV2 CASSGTPGQRNQPQHF TGTGCCAGCAGTGGGACACCGGGACAGCGCAATCAGCCCCAGCATTTT
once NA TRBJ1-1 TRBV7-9 CASSQQAAFF TGTGCCAGCAGCCAACAGGCAGCTTTCTTT
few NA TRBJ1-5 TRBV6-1 CASSDGGGNQPQHF TGTGCCAGCAGTGATGGGGGGGGCAATCAGCCCCAGCATTTT
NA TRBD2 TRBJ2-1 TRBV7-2 CASSSRTGELAGKGYEQFF TGTGCCAGCAGCTCACGGACAGGCGAACTAGCGGGAAAGGGCTATGAGCAGTTCTTC